What follows are 19 T cell receptor beta chains derived from one specimen sequenced in a study of cytomegalovirus exposure and HLA in healthy donors. Primers included in the PCR were 60 Vbeta and 13 Jbeta primers. Sequenced by immunoSEQ multiplex PCR; TCRdb stores in-frame clones only, minus some. This sample has under 170,000 clones; around 79% occur once, and the top ten carry about 3.7%. Material for sequencing was PBMCs. These receptors came from a human donor in good health.

The chain carries TRBV25-1 and TRBJ1-2, with D uncertain. This CDR3 is built from 14 residues. CDR1 MGHDK and CDR2 SYGVNS come from the germline V gene. V lost 4 bases to trimming and J lost 5 bases, with 14 bases between them. The CDR3 nucleotides read TGTGCCAGCAGTGTTGCCGGGGAAGTGTATGGCTACACCTTC. Translating gives CASSVAGEVYGYTF.

V and J are TRBV6-6 and TRBJ2-7; 11 positions agree with TRBD2. J was trimmed by 9 bases and V by 6 bases; bases with no gene match: 10. The CDR3 covers 14 residues. In germline, CDR1 is MNHNY, CDR2 SVGAGI (reference sequence). CDR3 residues: CASRPGLAGGGQYF. The CDR3 coding sequence is TGTGCCAGCAGACCCGGACTAGCGGGTGGGGGGCAGTACTTC.

The chain recombines TRBV28 with TRBJ2-2; 7 nucleotides line up with TRBD1. The CDR3 is 18 amino acids. The V gene's germline CDR1 is MDHEN and CDR2 SYDVKM. V was clipped by 3 bases and J by 0 bases; unmatched bases: 10. In DNA form, the CDR3 reads TGTGCCAGCAGTTTCAGGGACAGCCTGTTAGCGAACACCGGGGAGCTGTTTTTT. Protein sequence: CASSFRDSLLANTGELFF.

This sequence joins TRBV10-3 and TRBJ2-1; maybe TRBD1 (5 bases). The ends were cut back, 2 bases at V and 0 bases at J, with 14 bases in the middle. The CDR3 consists of 17 residues. Germline CDR1 and CDR2: ENHRY and SYGVKD. This CDR3 is CAISEREVTVSYNEQFF. As DNA, the CDR3 is TGTGCCATCAGTGAGAGGGAAGTGACAGTCTCCTACAATGAGCAGTTCTTC.

V gene TRBV5-4 combines with J gene TRBJ2-1; tentative D call: TRBD2 (6 bases). Per germline, CDR1 SGHNT and CDR2 YYREEE (reference sequence). This CDR3 contains 13 residues. Trimming took 1 base from V and 6 from J, leaving 8 bases between them. CDR3 coding DNA: TGTGCCAGCAGCTTGTCCGGGGGCAATGAGCAGTTCTTC. Its protein is CASSLSGGNEQFF. The full variable domain, its missing parts supplied by reference TRBV5-4 and TRBJ2-1, is ETGVTQSPTHLIKTRGQQVTLRCSSQSGHNTVSWYQQALGQGPQFIFQYYREEENGRGNFPPRFSGLQFPNYSSELNVNALELDDSALYLCASSLSGGNEQFFGPGTRLTVL.

For the CDR3, the DNA is TGTGCCAGCAGTTTATCTGGGGGCTTAGGGACTGAAGCTTTCTTT. Its translation: CASSLSGGLGTEAFF. The rearrangement joins TRBV27 to TRBJ1-1, with D perhaps matching TRBD1 (6 bases). CDR3 length: 15 residues. The germline V gene has CDR1 MNHEY and CDR2 SMNVEV (reference sequence). Trimming stripped 0 bases from V and 5 bases from J, with 13 bases between.

This chain links TRBV7-8 with TRBJ1-2; D might be TRBD1 (5 bases). Trimming removed 7 bases from V and 8 bases from J, with 17 bases in between. The CDR3 length is 13 residues. Germline-derived CDR1 and CDR2 are SGHVS and FQNEAQ. This CDR3 reads CASTHPGGGGYTF. DNA of the CDR3: TGTGCCAGCACCCACCCGGGGGGTGGAGGCTACACCTTC.

This sequence joins TRBV5-1 and TRBJ1-1; tentative D call: TRBD1 (5 bases). V was cut by 0 bases and J by 2 bases, with 8 bases left in between. The CDR3 spans 14 residues. Germline lookup yields CDR1 SGHRS and CDR2 YFSETQ. The CDR3 region has the DNA TGCGCCAGCAGCTTGGGACAGTTCAACACTGAAGCTTTCTTT. It is translated as CASSLGQFNTEAFF.

This clone has just one count. The chain uses TRBV27 and TRBJ2-1; 10 positions match TRBD2. This CDR3 spans 16 amino acids. J lost 1 base, V lost 6 bases, and 6 bases had no gene match. Germline values: CDR1 MNHEY, CDR2 SMNVEV (reference sequence). CDR3 sequence reads: CASRTSGTSSYNEQFF. In DNA form, the CDR3 reads TGTGCCAGCAGAACTAGCGGGACTAGTTCCTACAATGAGCAGTTCTTC.

The chain has TRBV19 and TRBJ2-7; no clear D. V gave up 3 bases and J gave up 1 base, with 7 bases separating them. The CDR3 runs 13 residues. CDR1 is LNHDA, CDR2 SQIVND, per germline (reference sequence). CDR3 amino acids: CASSIPGSYEQYF. As DNA, the CDR3 is TGTGCCAGTAGTATCCCCGGGTCCTACGAGCAGTACTTC. Based on the CDR3 plus reference TRBV19 and TRBJ2-7, the full variable domain is DGGITQSPKYLFRKEGQNVTLSCEQNLNHDAMYWYRQDPGQGLRLIYYSQIVNDFQKGDIAEGYSVSREKKESFPLTVTSAQKNPTAFYLCASSIPGSYEQYFGPGTRLTVT.

This chain joins TRBV28 and TRBJ2-1, with a tentative D call TRBD2 (7 bases). The V gene lost 10 bases and the J gene lost 6 bases, with 16 bases spanning the gap. The CDR3 loop spans 13 amino acids. Germline-derived CDR1 and CDR2 are MDHEN and SYDVKM. CDR3 bases: TGTGCCACCCTAGGGGGGGCTGTCAATGAGCAGTTCTTC. Amino acid sequence: CATLGGAVNEQFF.

V usage is TRBV6-1 and J usage is TRBJ2-5, with D perhaps matching TRBD2 (6 bases). V lost 4 bases to trimming and J lost 2 bases, with 14 bases between them. This CDR3 contains 15 residues. Looked up from germline, CDR1 is MNHNS and CDR2 is SASEGT. The CDR3 DNA reads as TGTGCCAGCAGTGGAGGCGGGAACAGGCAAGAGACCCAGTACTTC. Translating it yields CASSGGGNRQETQYF.

V and J are TRBV25-1 and TRBJ1-3; no clear D. The CDR3 contains 16 residues. With 1 base removed from V and 0 bases from J, the gap between germline ends came to 10 bases. CDR1 and CDR2 from the germline V gene are MGHDK and SYGVNS. The DNA for the CDR3 is TGTGCCAGCAGTGAATTCGGCGGTCCCTCTGGAAACACCATATATTTT. As protein: CASSEFGGPSGNTIYF.

The gene calls are TRBV19 and TRBJ2-3; TRBD2 aligns across 14 bases. The CDR3 loop spans 18 amino acids. With V trimmed by 1 base and J by 7 bases, 10 bases remained unmatched. Germline V lookup: CDR1 LNHDA, CDR2 SQIVND (reference sequence). As DNA, the CDR3 is TGTGCCAGTAGTATAGCCCCTGGACTAGCGGGGGGCAGAAATACGCAGTATTTT. Translation gives CASSIAPGLAGGRNTQYF.

This chain joins TRBV4-3 and TRBJ2-7; D is uncertain. This CDR3 has 15 residues. Looked up from germline, CDR1 is LGHNA and CDR2 is YSLEER. Trimming stripped 0 bases from V and 7 bases from J, with 16 bases between. CDR3 DNA sequence: TGCGCCAGCAGCCAAGATGGCGCTAGTACTGGGGAGCAGTACTTC. Translated: CASSQDGASTGEQYF.

This chain joins TRBV19 and TRBJ1-5; no reliable D call. This CDR3 contains 16 residues. Looked up from germline, CDR1 is LNHDA and CDR2 is SQIVND (reference sequence). The V end lost 0 bases, the J end lost 4 bases, and 13 bases lay between the germline ends. DNA for the CDR3: TGTGCCAGTAGTATAGATAACCATCGGGGTAATCAGCCCCAGCATTTT. Amino acids: CASSIDNHRGNQPQHF.

This chain joins TRBV7-2 and TRBJ2-7; possibly TRBD2 for D (6 bases). Trimming took 5 bases from V and 6 from J, leaving 20 bases between them. This CDR3 contains 15 residues. Per the germline V gene, CDR1 is SGHTA and CDR2 is FQGNSA. CDR3 DNA: TGTGCCAGCAGCCCCCGCGGGTTCGTGACTAGCGAGCAGTACTTC. This encodes CASSPRGFVTSEQYF. The full variable domain, its missing parts supplied by reference TRBV7-2 and TRBJ2-7, is GAGVSQSPSNKVTEKGKDVELRCDPISGHTALYWYRQSLGQGLEFLIYFQGNSAPDKSGLPSDRFSAERTGGSVSTLTIQRTQQEDSAVYLCASSPRGFVTSEQYFGPGTRLTVT.

A few counts support this clone. This sequence joins TRBV27 and TRBJ2-1; 12 nucleotides line up with TRBD1. Trimming removed 5 bases from V and 6 bases from J; junction bases left unmatched: 5. Germline CDR1 and CDR2: MNHEY and SMNVEV (reference sequence). The CDR3 contains 15 residues. The CDR3 nucleotides are TGTGCCAGCAGTCCGGGACAGGGGGCAGGCAATGAGCAGTTCTTC. Amino acids: CASSPGQGAGNEQFF.

The chain recombines TRBV5-6 with TRBJ2-7; the match to TRBD1 covers 9 bases. Trimming cost V 1 base and J 4 bases; bases outside gene matches: 9. The CDR3 is 16 amino acids. Germline V lookup: CDR1 SGHDT, CDR2 YYEEEE. Written as DNA, the CDR3 is TGTGCCAGCAGCTTGAATGCGGGACAGGGATTTTACGAGCAGTACTTC. Translation: CASSLNAGQGFYEQYF.